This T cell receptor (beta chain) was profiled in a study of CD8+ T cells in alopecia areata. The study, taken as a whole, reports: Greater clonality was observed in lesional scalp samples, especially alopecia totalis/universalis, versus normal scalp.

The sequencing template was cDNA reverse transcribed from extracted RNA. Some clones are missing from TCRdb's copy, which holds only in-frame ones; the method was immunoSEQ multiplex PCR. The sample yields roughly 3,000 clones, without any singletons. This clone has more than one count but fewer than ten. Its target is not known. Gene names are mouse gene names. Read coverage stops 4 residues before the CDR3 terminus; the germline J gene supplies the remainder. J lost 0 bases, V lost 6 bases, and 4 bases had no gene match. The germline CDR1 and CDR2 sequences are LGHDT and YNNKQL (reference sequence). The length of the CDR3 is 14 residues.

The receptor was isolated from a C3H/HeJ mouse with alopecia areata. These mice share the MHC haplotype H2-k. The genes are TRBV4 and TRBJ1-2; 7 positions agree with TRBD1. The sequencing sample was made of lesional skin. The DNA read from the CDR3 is TGTGCCAGCAGGGGGGACAGAACAAACTCC. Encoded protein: CASRGDRTNS. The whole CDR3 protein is CASRGDRTNSDYTF.